This T cell receptor beta chain appears in the sequencing data of a study of radiotherapy plus CTLA-4 blockade in lung cancer. Study context: Objective responses emerged in about 20% of patients, and roughly 30% attained disease control. Study-wide findings and caveats: Strongest reported response predictors: early blood clone changes and post-radiation interferon-beta.

Sequenced by immunoSEQ multiplex PCR; TCRdb stores in-frame clones only, minus some. The table shows around 45,000 clones, with approximately 90% occurring only once. A single count supports this clone. What it binds is unknown. CDR1 MDHEN and CDR2 SYDVKM come from the germline V gene. There are 14 residues in the CDR3. Trimming left V 5 bases short and J 6 bases short, with 14 bases between. The chain couples TRBV28 to TRBJ1-5; D is uncertain. The source was peripheral blood, collected from a patient treated with radiotherapy plus ipilimumab. The sequence was obtained from a human donor with non-small cell lung cancer whose response to radiotherapy plus ipilimumab could not be evaluated. The CDR3 nucleotides are TGTGCCAGCAGTGCTGGGGAGTTGGCTCAGCCCCAGCATTTT. Its translation: CASSAGELAQPQHF. The complete variable domain, with remaining parts taken from reference TRBV28 and TRBJ1-5, reads DVKVTQSSRYLVKRTGEKVFLECVQDMDHENMFWYRQDPGLGLRLIYFSYDVKMKEKGDIPEGYSVSREKKERFSLILESASTNQTSMYLCASSAGELAQPQHFGDGTRLSIL.